What follows is one TCR beta chain and its context. The antigen remains undetermined. The data were obtained in a study of cytomegalovirus exposure and HLA in healthy donors. Study-wide results and limits: An apparent linkage of common viral pathogens to several of the most significant clusters emerged in a later analysis. Only CMV serostatus was available as immune exposure information. The authors considered a cluster of highly shared sequence variants likely to be a sequencing artifact. There were a few CMV-associated chains whose specificity for CMV antigens was confirmed in vitro.

PCR amplification relied on 60 Vbeta primers (plus 13 Jbeta primers). Profiling relied on immunoSEQ multiplex PCR, and the TCRdb table lists in-frame clones only, not all of them. This sample has hundreds of thousands of clones, with roughly 80% found just once. J gave up 7 bases and V 3 bases, and 6 bases lay outside the gene matches. CDR3 length: 15 residues. In germline, CDR1 is SGHRS, CDR2 YFSETQ. The TCR was taken from a male donor in good health and CMV-seronegative. This chain joins TRBV5-1 and TRBJ2-1, with 11 bases fitting TRBD2. The material sequenced was PBMCs. The CDR3 coding sequence is TGCGCCAGCAGCTCGACTAGCGGGATAGGGAATGAGCAGTTCTTC. Protein product: CASSSTSGIGNEQFF.